The rows below give T cell receptor beta chains drawn from one sample of a study of blood T cell repertoires in COVID-19. Some clones are missing from TCRdb's copy, which holds only in-frame ones; the method was immunoSEQ multiplex PCR. This sample has 80,000 to 100,000 clones, with around three quarters found just once. Sequencing was carried out using peripheral blood. These receptors originate from a man in his fifties or sixties who had recovered from COVID-19. Each CDR3 is given with its conserved first and last residue. The order of the fields is clone size, D gene, J gene, V gene, CDR3 protein, CDR3 DNA. The D gene is left open where the match is weak. For some rows the clone size is stated as once, few or many, or as a class when expanded; others skip it.

- TRBD1 TRBJ1-4 TRBV7-2 CASSHRQGGGEKLFF TGTGCCAGCAGCCATAGACAGGGGGGTGGTGAAAAACTGTTTTTT
- TRBD1 TRBJ2-1 TRBV29-1 CSVVPRTGFSYNEQFF TGCAGCGTCGTACCACGGACAGGCTTCTCCTACAATGAGCAGTTCTTC
- - TRBJ1-1 TRBV24-1 CATKVKGLITEAFF TGTGCCACCAAAGTTAAGGGGTTAATCACTGAAGCTTTCTTT
- - TRBJ2-1 TRBV5-8 CASSLRTAYGDEQFF TGTGCCAGCAGCTTGAGGACAGCCTACGGGGATGAGCAGTTCTTC
once - TRBJ1-5 TRBV19 CASSTRDLAQHF TGTGCCAGTAGTACCCGGGACTTGGCCCAGCATTTT
- - TRBJ1-1 TRBV3-1/TRBV3-2 CASSHVSLTGTEAFF TGTGCCAGCAGCCATGTTTCTCTTACGGGAACTGAAGCTTTCTTT
- - TRBJ1-2 TRBV6-6 CASSPRDRPNYGYTF TGTGCCAGCAGTCCCCGAGACAGACCTAACTATGGCTACACCTTC
- TRBD1 TRBJ1-2 TRBV4-3 CASSPGQGARGGYTF TGCGCCAGCAGCCCGGGACAGGGGGCCAGAGGAGGCTACACCTTC
- TRBD1 TRBJ2-1 TRBV6-5 CASSYRDRTFF TGTGCCAGCAGTTACCGGGACAGGACTTTCTTC
- TRBD2 TRBJ2-7 TRBV7-9 CASSSFHGTSGGSYEQYF TGTGCCAGCAGCTCATTCCATGGGACTAGCGGGGGGTCCTACGAGCAGTACTTC
- - TRBJ2-3 TRBV18 CASSPLEGTDTQYF TGTGCCAGCTCACCACTGGAGGGAACAGATACGCAGTATTTT
- TRBD2 TRBJ2-1 TRBV9 CASSAGLAGGMTEQFF TGTGCCAGCAGCGCCGGACTAGCGGGAGGGATGACTGAGCAGTTCTTC
- - TRBJ1-1 TRBV9 CASSGYTSEAFF TGTGCCAGCAGCGGATACACATCCGAAGCTTTCTTT
- - TRBJ2-3 TRBV5-1 CASSLGQGRTDTQYF TGCGCCAGCAGCTTAGGGCAGGGCCGCACAGATACGCAGTATTTT
- TRBD2 TRBJ2-7 TRBV6-5 CASSSRTSGNYEQYF TGTGCCAGCAGTAGCCGGACTAGCGGAAACTACGAGCAGTACTTC
- TRBD2 TRBJ2-7 TRBV7-6 CASSLGGLAGVREQYF TGTGCCAGCAGCTTAGGGGGGTTAGCGGGAGTGCGGGAGCAGTACTTC
- TRBD2 TRBJ2-7 TRBV5-6 CASSFAPSGRAPEQYF TGTGCCAGCAGCTTTGCCCCTAGCGGGAGGGCCCCCGAGCAGTACTTC
- - TRBJ2-2 TRBV7-7 CASRGGGNNDGELFF TGTGCCAGCAGGGGAGGAGGGAACAATGACGGGGAGCTGTTTTTT
- TRBD1 TRBJ2-7 TRBV5-1 CASSYGQAHYEQYF TGCGCCAGCAGCTACGGACAGGCGCACTACGAGCAGTACTTC
- - TRBJ2-1 TRBV6-6 CASSYVQGLANEQFF TGTGCCAGCAGTTACGTGCAGGGGCTCGCCAATGAGCAGTTCTTC
- - TRBJ1-1 TRBV6-1 CASSELGRRDTEAFF TGTGCCAGCAGTGAATTAGGTCGGAGGGACACTGAAGCTTTCTTT
- TRBD1 TRBJ1-2 TRBV30 CAWETTGDGYTF TGTGCCTGGGAAACTACAGGGGATGGCTACACCTTC
once - TRBJ2-3 TRBV5-1 CASNNGDFFTDTQYF TGCGCCAGCAACAATGGGGACTTCTTCACAGATACGCAGTATTTT
once - TRBJ2-1 TRBV7-7 CASSPRLEGEQFF TGTGCCAGCAGCCCTCGACTAGAGGGTGAGCAGTTCTTC
- TRBD1 TRBJ2-3 TRBV7-9 CASSLTTGRQGSTDTQYF TGTGCCAGCAGCTTAACAACCGGGCGACAGGGTAGCACAGATACGCAGTATTTT